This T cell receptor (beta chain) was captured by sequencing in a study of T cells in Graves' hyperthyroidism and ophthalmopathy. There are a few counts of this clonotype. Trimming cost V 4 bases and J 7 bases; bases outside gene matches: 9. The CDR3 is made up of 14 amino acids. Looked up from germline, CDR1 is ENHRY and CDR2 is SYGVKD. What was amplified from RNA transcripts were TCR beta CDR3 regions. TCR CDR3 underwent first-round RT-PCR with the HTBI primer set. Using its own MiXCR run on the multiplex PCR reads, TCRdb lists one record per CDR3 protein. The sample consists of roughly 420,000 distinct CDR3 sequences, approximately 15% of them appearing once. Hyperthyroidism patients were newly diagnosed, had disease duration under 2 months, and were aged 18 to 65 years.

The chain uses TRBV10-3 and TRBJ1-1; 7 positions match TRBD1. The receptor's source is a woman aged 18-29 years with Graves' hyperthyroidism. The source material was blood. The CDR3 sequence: CAISASGGGLEAFF. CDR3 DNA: TGTGCCATCAGTGCGTCAGGGGGAGGGCTTGAAGCTTTCTTT.